The clone carrying this TCR beta chain has a handful of counts. Its antigen is not identified. The entry originates in a study of OX40 agonist ivuxolimab in advanced cancers. Study-level information: The study gave patients intravenous ivuxolimab at 0.01 to 10 mg/kg every 2 weeks. Study-level findings and limits: Averaged across samples, CD8+ T cells carried more expanded clones than CD4+ did.

The CDR3 is 14 residues long. Germline V gene data show CDR1 as WSHSY and CDR2 as SAAADI. V lost 0 bases and J lost 9; bases outside the gene matches: 0. Sequenced by immunoSEQ multiplex PCR; TCRdb stores in-frame clones only, minus some. The sample consists of roughly 30,000 clones, around 85% of them appearing once. The chain couples TRBV10-2 to TRBJ2-1, with 12 bases that match TRBD2. The receptor comes from an adult with an advanced solid tumor such as melanoma, head and neck, liver or kidney cancer. The sample consisted of CD4+ or CD8+ T cells sorted from blood, taken in a trial of the OX40 agonist ivuxolimab. The CDR3 DNA is TGCGCCAGCAGTGAGTCGACTAGCGGGAGTGAGCAGTTCTTC. The encoded protein is CASSESTSGSEQFF.